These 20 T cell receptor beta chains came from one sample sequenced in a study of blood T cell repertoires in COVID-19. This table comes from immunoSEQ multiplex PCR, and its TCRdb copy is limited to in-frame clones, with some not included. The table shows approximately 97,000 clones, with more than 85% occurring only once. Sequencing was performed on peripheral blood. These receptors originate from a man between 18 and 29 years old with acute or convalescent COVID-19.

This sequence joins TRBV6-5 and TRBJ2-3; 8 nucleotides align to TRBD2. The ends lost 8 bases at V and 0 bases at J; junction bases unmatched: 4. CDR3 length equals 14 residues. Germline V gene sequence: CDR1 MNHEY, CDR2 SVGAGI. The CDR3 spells CASGGLGSTDTQYF. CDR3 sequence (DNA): TGTGCCAGCGGGGGACTAGGGAGCACAGATACGCAGTATTTT.

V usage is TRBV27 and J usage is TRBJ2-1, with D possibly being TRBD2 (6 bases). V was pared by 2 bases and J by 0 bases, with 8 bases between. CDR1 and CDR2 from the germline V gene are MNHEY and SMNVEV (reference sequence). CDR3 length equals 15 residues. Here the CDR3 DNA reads TGTGCCAGCAGTTTAAACGGGGGCTCCTACAATGAGCAGTTCTTC. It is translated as CASSLNGGSYNEQFF.

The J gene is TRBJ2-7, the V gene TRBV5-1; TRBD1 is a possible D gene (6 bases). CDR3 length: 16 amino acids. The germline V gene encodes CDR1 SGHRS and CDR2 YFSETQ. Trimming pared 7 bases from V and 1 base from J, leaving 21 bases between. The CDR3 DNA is TGCGCCAGCCGAGCTTTAGGTGAGGGGGTGTCCTACGAGCAGTACTTC. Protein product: CASRALGEGVSYEQYF. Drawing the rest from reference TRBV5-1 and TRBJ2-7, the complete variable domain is KAGVTQTPRYLIKTRGQQVTLSCSPISGHRSVSWYQQTPGQGLQFLFEYFSETQRNKGNFPGRFSGRQFSNSRSEMNVSTLELGDSALYLCASRALGEGVSYEQYFGPGTRLTVT.

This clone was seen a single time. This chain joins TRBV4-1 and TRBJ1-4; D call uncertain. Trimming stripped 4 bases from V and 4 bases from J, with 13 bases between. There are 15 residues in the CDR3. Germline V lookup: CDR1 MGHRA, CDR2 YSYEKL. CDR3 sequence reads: CASSPLGLYNEKLFF. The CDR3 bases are TGCGCCAGCAGCCCTCTTGGGCTTTATAATGAAAAACTGTTTTTT.

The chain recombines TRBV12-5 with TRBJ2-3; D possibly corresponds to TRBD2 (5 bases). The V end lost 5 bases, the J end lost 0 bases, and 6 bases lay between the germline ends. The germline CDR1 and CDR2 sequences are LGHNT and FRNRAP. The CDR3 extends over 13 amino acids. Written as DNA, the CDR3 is TGTGCTAGTGGTAGCGGTAGCACAGATACGCAGTATTTT. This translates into CASGSGSTDTQYF.

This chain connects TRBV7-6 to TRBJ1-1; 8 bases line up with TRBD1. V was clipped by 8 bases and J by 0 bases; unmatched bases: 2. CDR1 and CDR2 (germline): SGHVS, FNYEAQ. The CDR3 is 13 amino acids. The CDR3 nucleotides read TGTGCCAGCTACAGGGGGGTGAACACTGAAGCTTTCTTT. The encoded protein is CASYRGVNTEAFF.

The CDR3 protein is CASSDERTGWYEQYF. The CDR3 DNA follows: TGTGCCAGCAGTGACGAAAGGACAGGGTGGTACGAGCAGTACTTC. V is TRBV6-4 and J is TRBJ2-7; 8 bases map to TRBD1. Germline V gene lookup returns CDR1 MRHNA and CDR2 SNTAGT. The CDR3 length is 15 residues. V was pared by 2 bases and J by 4 bases, with 7 bases of the junction left unmatched.

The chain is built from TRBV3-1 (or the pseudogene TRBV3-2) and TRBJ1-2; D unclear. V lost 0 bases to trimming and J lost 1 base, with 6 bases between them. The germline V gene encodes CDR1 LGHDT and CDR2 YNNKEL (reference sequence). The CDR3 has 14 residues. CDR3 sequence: CASSQDLDNYGYTF. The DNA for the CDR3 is TGTGCCAGCAGCCAAGATTTAGATAACTATGGCTACACCTTC.

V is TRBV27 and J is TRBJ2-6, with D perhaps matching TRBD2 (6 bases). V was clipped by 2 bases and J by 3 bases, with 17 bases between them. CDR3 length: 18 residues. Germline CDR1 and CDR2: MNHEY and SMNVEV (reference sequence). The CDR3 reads CASSLRHGGSVGANVLTF. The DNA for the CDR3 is TGTGCCAGCAGTTTACGGCACGGGGGTAGCGTTGGGGCCAACGTCCTGACTTTC.

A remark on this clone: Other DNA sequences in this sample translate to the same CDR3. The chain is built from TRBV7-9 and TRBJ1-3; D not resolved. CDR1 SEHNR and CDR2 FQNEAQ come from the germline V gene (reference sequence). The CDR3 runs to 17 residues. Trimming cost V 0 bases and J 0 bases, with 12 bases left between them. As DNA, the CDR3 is TGTGCCAGCAGCTTAGCGGGGAGGGCGAGCTCTGGAAACACCATATATTTT. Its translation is CASSLAGRASSGNTIYF.

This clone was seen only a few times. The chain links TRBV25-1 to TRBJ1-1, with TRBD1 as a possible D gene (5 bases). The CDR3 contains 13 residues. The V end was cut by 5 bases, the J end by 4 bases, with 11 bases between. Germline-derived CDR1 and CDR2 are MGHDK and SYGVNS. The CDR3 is CASSQGAITEAFF. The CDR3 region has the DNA TGTGCCAGCAGTCAAGGGGCTATCACTGAAGCTTTCTTT.

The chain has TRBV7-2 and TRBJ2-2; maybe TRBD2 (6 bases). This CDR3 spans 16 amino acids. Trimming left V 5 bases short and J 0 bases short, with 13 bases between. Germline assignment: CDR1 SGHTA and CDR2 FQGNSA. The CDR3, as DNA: TGTGCCAGCAGCCAGAGAGAGCGGGCGAACACCGGGGAGCTGTTTTTT. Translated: CASSQRERANTGELFF.

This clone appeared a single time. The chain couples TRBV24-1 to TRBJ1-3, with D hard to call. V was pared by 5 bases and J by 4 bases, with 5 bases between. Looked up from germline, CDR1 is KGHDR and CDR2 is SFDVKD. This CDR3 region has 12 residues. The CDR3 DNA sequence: TGTGCCACCAGTGGCAGGGGAAACACCATATATTTT. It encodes CATSGRGNTIYF.

The CDR3 loop reads CASSVDRSNSPLHF. CDR3 nucleotides: TGTGCCAGCAGTGTCGACAGGAGTAATTCACCCCTCCACTTT. This sequence joins TRBV3-1 (or the pseudogene TRBV3-2) and TRBJ1-6; the D gene is possibly TRBD1 (6 bases). The CDR3 extends over 14 amino acids. V lost 6 bases to trimming and J lost 6 bases, with 12 bases between them. Germline V CDR1 and CDR2: LGHDT, YNNKEL (reference sequence).

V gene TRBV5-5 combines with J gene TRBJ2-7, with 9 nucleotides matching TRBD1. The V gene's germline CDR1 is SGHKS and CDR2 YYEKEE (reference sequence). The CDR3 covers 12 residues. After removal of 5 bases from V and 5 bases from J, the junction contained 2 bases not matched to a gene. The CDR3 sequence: CASRRTGDEQYF. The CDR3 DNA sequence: TGTGCCAGCAGAAGGACAGGGGACGAGCAGTACTTC.

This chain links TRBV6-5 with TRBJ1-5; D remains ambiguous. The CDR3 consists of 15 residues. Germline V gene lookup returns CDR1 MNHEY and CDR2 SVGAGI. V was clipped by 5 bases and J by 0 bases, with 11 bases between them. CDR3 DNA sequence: TGTGCCAGCAGTCTTGAACGGGATAGCAATCAGCCCCAGCATTTT. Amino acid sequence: CASSLERDSNQPQHF.

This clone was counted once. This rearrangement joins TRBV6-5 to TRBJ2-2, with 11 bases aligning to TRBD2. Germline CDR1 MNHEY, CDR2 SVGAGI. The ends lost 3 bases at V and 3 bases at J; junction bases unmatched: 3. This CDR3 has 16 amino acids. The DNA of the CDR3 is TGTGCCAGCAGTTATCGACTAGCGGGGTACACCGGGGAGCTGTTTTTT. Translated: CASSYRLAGYTGELFF.

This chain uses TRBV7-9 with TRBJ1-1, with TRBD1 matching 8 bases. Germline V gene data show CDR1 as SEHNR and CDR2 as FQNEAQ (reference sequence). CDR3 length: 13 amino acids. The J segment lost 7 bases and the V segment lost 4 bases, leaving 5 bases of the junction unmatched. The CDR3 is CASSSLTGGEAFF. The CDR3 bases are TGTGCCAGCAGCTCATTAACAGGGGGTGAAGCTTTCTTT.

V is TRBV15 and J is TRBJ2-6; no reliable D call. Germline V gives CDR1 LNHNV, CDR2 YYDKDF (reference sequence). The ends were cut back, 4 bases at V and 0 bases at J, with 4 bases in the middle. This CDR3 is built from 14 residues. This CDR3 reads CATSTVSGANVLTF. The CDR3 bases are TGTGCCACCAGCACGGTCTCTGGGGCCAACGTCCTGACTTTC.

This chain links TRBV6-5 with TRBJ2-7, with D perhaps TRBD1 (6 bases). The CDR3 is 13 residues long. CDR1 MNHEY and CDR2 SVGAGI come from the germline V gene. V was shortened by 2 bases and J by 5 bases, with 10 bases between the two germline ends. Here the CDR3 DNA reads TGTGCCAGCAGTTACGTACAGGGAGACGAGCAGTACTTC. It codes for CASSYVQGDEQYF.